The sequence of this T cell receptor beta chain was determined in a study of graft-versus-host responses after intestinal transplantation. On this clone: The antigen remains unidentified.

Only in-frame clones appear in the TCRdb table, and some are missing; sequencing was by immunoSEQ multiplex PCR. The repertoire consists of some 110,000 clones, with about 92% occurring once and the leading ten covering 0.23%. The CDR3 runs to 16 residues. Germline CDR1 GTSNPN, CDR2 SVGIG (reference sequence). The germline V and J ends were trimmed by 0 bases and 7 bases, with 21 bases remaining between them. The chain combines TRBV30 with TRBJ1-2, with a weak D call TRBD1 (6 bases). This sequence was found in a human donor who was the organ donor for an intestinal transplant. This specimen was unstimulated CD4+ T cells sorted from spleen or lymph node cells, taken before transplant. This CDR3 reads CAWSVSPSTRGAGYTF. Written as DNA, the CDR3 is TGTGCCTGGAGTGTATCCCCATCGACAAGGGGGGCTGGCTACACCTTC.